These T cell receptor beta chains were read from a single sample in a study of blood T cell repertoires in COVID-19. Generated by immunoSEQ multiplex PCR, the TCRdb table keeps only in-frame clones and is missing some. The sample shows 70,000 to 100,000 clones, roughly four fifths of them seen only once. What was sequenced was peripheral blood. The receptors stem from a man aged 50 to 60 with active or convalescent COVID-19. Each CDR3 is given with its conserved first and last residue. Each record gives: V gene, J gene, CDR3 length, D gene, CDR3 protein. D genes are given only for firm matches.

TRBV4-3,TRBJ2-7,13,-,CASSQDSRGEQYF
TRBV20-1,TRBJ1-1,11,-,CSAIRNTEAFF
TRBV6-5,TRBJ2-5,12,TRBD2,CASRRGGETQYF
TRBV10-3,TRBJ1-1,15,-,CAISESNRDGTEAFF
TRBV10-1,TRBJ1-1,14,-,CASSDSGVNTEAFF
TRBV5-1,TRBJ1-4,15,TRBD1,CASSPTTGGGEKLFF
TRBV28,TRBJ1-4,15,-,CASSERLEANEKLFF
TRBV4-1,TRBJ2-3,13,TRBD2,CASSQDVAGVMYF
TRBV7-8,TRBJ2-2,16,-,CASSARSSGNTGELFF
TRBV11-2,TRBJ1-1,14,-,CASSFGNLNTEAFF
TRBV10-3,TRBJ2-2,15,TRBD2,CASSLAGANTGELFF
TRBV29-1,TRBJ2-3,12,TRBD2,CSVRRGADTQYF
TRBV19,TRBJ1-2,17,TRBD1,CASSIDRWTGPNYGYTF
TRBV15,TRBJ2-5,13,-,CATSRGREETQYF
TRBV15,TRBJ2-2,14,-,CATRAAENTGELFF
TRBV12-3/TRBV12-4,TRBJ2-7,13,-,CASSFLGSDEQYF
TRBV19,TRBJ2-3,14,-,CASSQRSSTDTQYF
TRBV11-2,TRBJ2-3,18,TRBD1,CASSWVVVQGMSTDTQYF
TRBV6-2/TRBV6-3,TRBJ1-6,17,TRBD1,CASSLRQGAVYNSPLHF
TRBV3-1/TRBV3-2,TRBJ1-5,17,TRBD1,CASSQIGGARSNQPQHF
TRBV28,TRBJ1-6,15,-,CASLELGQGGSPLHF
TRBV5-1,TRBJ2-2,15,-,CASSLAGANTGELFF
TRBV19,TRBJ2-4,13,-,CASSVRAQNIQYF
TRBV11-1,TRBJ1-6,15,-,CASGPTGSYNSPLHF
TRBV19,TRBJ2-7,14,TRBD1,CASHQPGQGNEQYF
TRBV10-1,TRBJ2-7,15,-,CASSENVGSRYEQYF
TRBV5-4,TRBJ2-5,12,-,CASSLARETQYF
TRBV9,TRBJ1-2,12,-,CASSVGGRGYTF
TRBV24-1,TRBJ2-1,15,TRBD2,CATSDSSGGVEEQFF
TRBV4-3,TRBJ1-5,14,-,CASSQDQGGQPQHF
TRBV11-2,TRBJ2-1,15,-,CASSHPGALNNEQFF
TRBV19,TRBJ1-3,14,TRBD1,CASTFGQDRNTIYF
TRBV30,TRBJ2-1,16,-,CAWSVSPWSSYNEQFF
TRBV9,TRBJ2-3,14,-,CASSVQTSTDTQYF
TRBV6-2/TRBV6-3,TRBJ2-3,14,TRBD1,CASSYGQGTDTQYF
TRBV13,TRBJ1-4,15,TRBD1,CASSLGEGAAEKLFF
TRBV12-3/TRBV12-4,TRBJ1-1,13,-,CASGVRGWTEAFF
TRBV3-1/TRBV3-2,TRBJ1-5,15,TRBD1,CASSPQGISNQPQHF
TRBV6-5,TRBJ2-1,15,TRBD1,CASMGDRGAYNEQFF
TRBV3-1/TRBV3-2,TRBJ2-7,14,TRBD1,CASSLRQGSNEQYF
TRBV21-1,TRBJ1-2,15,-,CASSSMTQGSYGYTF
TRBV9,TRBJ1-2,16,TRBD1,CASSAAPGQGSYGYTF
TRBV3-1/TRBV3-2,TRBJ2-3,15,-,CASSQGAGVTDTQYF
TRBV6-4,TRBJ1-5,13,-,CASSEGSNQPQHF
TRBV19,TRBJ2-5,15,-,CASSIVGWRQETQYF
TRBV5-5,TRBJ2-1,16,TRBD1,CASSLGTGAGVREQFF
TRBV11-3,TRBJ2-7,14,TRBD2,CASSRLAGAYEQYF
TRBV28,TRBJ1-2,20,TRBD1,CASSSPSPTGASSEKYGYTF
TRBV9,TRBJ1-1,14,-,CASSVAVANTEAFF
TRBV7-2,TRBJ1-3,15,TRBD1,CASSVGTGTGNTIYF
TRBV5-4,TRBJ1-2,13,-,CASSLRGNYGYTF
TRBV27,TRBJ1-2,14,-,CASSSSDSSYGYTF
TRBV6-2/TRBV6-3,TRBJ2-2,13,-,CASSYLQTGELFF
TRBV5-1,TRBJ1-1,13,TRBD1,CASGGQLNTEAFF
TRBV5-6,TRBJ2-1,15,-,CASSLVQDSYNEQFF
TRBV2,TRBJ2-5,14,TRBD1,CAGIRDRGKETQYF
TRBV7-2,TRBJ2-1,15,TRBD1,CASSLAAGQGMKQFF